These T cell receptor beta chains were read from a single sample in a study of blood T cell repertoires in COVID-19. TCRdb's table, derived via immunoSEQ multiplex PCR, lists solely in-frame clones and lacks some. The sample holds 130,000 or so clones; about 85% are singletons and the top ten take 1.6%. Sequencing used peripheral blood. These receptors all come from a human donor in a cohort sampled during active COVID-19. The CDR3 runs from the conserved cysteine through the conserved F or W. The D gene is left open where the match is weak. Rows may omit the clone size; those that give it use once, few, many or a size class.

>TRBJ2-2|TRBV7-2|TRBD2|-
CASSFLAGVNTGELFF
TGTGCCAGCAGCTTTCTAGCGGGAGTAAACACCGGGGAGCTGTTTTTT
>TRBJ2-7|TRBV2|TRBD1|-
CASRAGQGTWEQYF
TGTGCCAGCAGAGCGGGACAGGGAACGTGGGAGCAGTACTTC
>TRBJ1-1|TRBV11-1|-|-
CASSRTTGQAFF
TGTGCCAGCAGCCGAACTACAGGGCAAGCTTTCTTT
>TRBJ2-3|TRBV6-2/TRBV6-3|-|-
CASSMQASATDTQYF
TGTGCCAGCAGTATGCAAGCGTCCGCCACAGATACGCAGTATTTT
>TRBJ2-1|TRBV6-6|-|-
CASRNRGDEQFF
TGTGCCAGCAGGAATCGAGGCGATGAGCAGTTCTTC
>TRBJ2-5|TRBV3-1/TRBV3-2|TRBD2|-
CASSRRLAGGLQETQYF
TGTGCCAGCAGCCGCCGACTAGCGGGAGGGCTCCAAGAGACCCAGTACTTC
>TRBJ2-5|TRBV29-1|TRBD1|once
CSVAGTGGRETQYF
TGCAGCGTAGCCGGGACAGGGGGCCGTGAGACCCAGTACTTC
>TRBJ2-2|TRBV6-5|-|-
CASRTRGGVGGELFF
TGTGCCAGCAGGACTAGAGGGGGGGTAGGCGGGGAGCTGTTTTTT
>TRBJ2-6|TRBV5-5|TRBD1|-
CASSRDRVIGANVLTF
TGTGCCAGCAGCAGGGACAGGGTGATCGGGGCCAACGTCCTGACTTTC
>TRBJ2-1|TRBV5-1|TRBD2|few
CASSWASGTYNEQFF
TGCGCCAGCAGCTGGGCTAGCGGAACCTACAATGAGCAGTTCTTC
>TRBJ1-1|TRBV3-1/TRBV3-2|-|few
CASSQGQADTEAFF
TGTGCCAGCAGCCAAGGACAGGCTGACACTGAAGCTTTCTTT
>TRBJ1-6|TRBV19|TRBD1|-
CASTPFTGVPNSPLHF
TGTGCCAGTACCCCCTTCACAGGGGTTCCGAATTCACCCCTCCACTTT
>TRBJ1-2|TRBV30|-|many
CAWSVGVYGYTF
TGTGCCTGGAGTGTAGGGGTCTATGGCTACACCTTC
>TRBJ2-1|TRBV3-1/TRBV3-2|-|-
CASSPWFTGVGDNEQFF
TGTGCCAGCAGCCCTTGGTTTACAGGCGTTGGGGACAATGAGCAGTTCTTC
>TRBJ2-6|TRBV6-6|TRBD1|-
CASSPWDRQSAGANVLTF
TGTGCCAGCAGTCCTTGGGACAGGCAGAGCGCTGGGGCCAACGTCCTGACTTTC
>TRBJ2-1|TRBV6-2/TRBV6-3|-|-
CASSPGPRRGEQFF
TGTGCCAGCAGTCCCGGACCCCGCCGGGGTGAGCAGTTCTTC
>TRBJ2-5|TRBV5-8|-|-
CASSLLAVQETQYF
TGTGCCAGCAGCTTGTTAGCGGTCCAAGAGACCCAGTACTTC
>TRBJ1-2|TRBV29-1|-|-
CSVEFPAANYGYTF
TGCAGCGTTGAATTCCCGGCGGCTAACTATGGCTACACCTTC
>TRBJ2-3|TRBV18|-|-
CASSPGSGLTDTQYF
TGTGCCAGCTCACCAGGGTCAGGGCTCACAGATACGCAGTATTTT
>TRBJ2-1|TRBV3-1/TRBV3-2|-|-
CASSQTRQGEQFF
TGTGCCAGCAGCCAAACGAGGCAGGGTGAGCAGTTCTTC
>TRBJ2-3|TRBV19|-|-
CASSIEVRDTQYF
TGTGCCAGTAGTATCGAAGTTCGGGATACGCAGTATTTT
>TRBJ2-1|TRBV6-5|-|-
CASSRQVYNEQFF
TGTGCCAGCAGCCGACAGGTCTACAATGAGCAGTTCTTC
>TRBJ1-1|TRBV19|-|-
CASSPRGGADREAFF
TGTGCCAGTAGTCCCCGGGGAGGGGCGGATCGAGAAGCTTTCTTT
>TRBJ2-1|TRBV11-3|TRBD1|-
CASSLDSARQGRSYNEQFF
TGTGCCAGCAGCTTAGATTCCGCCCGACAGGGTCGCTCCTACAATGAGCAGTTCTTC
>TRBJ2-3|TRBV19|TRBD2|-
CASSTPSGRAQRGDTQYF
TGTGCCAGTTCCACTCCTAGCGGGAGAGCCCAACGGGGAGATACGCAGTATTTT
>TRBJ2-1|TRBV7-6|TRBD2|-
CASSYSIAGGPGNEQFF
TGTGCCAGCAGCTATAGCATAGCGGGAGGGCCCGGTAATGAGCAGTTCTTC
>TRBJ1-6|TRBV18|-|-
CASSEQPNNSPLHF
TGTGCCAGCTCAGAACAGCCGAATAATTCACCCCTCCACTTT
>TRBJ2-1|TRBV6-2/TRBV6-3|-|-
CASSYSRGPDEQFF
TGTGCCAGCAGTTACTCGCGGGGGCCCGATGAGCAGTTCTTC
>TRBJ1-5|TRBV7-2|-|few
CASSLRSGGDQPQHF
TGTGCCAGCAGCCTCCGGTCGGGGGGTGATCAGCCCCAGCATTTT
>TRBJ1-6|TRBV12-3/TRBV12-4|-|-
CASRDTGDSPLHF
TGTGCCAGCAGAGACACAGGTGATTCACCCCTCCACTTT
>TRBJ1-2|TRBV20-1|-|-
CSARESYGYTF
TGCAGTGCCAGGGAAAGCTATGGCTACACCTTC
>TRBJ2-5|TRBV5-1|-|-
CASSWETGETQYF
TGCGCCAGCAGCTGGGAGACGGGAGAGACCCAGTACTTC
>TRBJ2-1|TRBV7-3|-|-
CASSLNAEWFNEQFF
TGTGCCAGCAGCTTAAATGCGGAGTGGTTCAATGAGCAGTTCTTC
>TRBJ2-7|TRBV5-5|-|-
CASSLLIYEQYF
TGTGCCAGCAGCTTACTGATCTACGAGCAGTACTTC
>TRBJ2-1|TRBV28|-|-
CASSLPKTRISYNEQFF
TGTGCCAGCAGTCTACCAAAGACTAGAATCTCCTACAATGAGCAGTTCTTC
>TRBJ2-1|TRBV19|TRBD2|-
CASSIVEGGPLNEQFF
TGTGCCAGTAGTATAGTAGAGGGAGGGCCCCTCAATGAGCAGTTCTTC